These 14 T cell receptor beta chains were all obtained from the same sample, sequenced in a study of shared clonotypes between healthy human individuals. Produced via immunoSEQ multiplex PCR; TCRdb's table is partial and in-frame only. Seen here are 2 million to 2.5 million clones, 90% to 96% observed once, and the top ten hold 0.1% to 0.15%. Material: naive CD4+ T cells sorted from blood. Indicated subset: CD45RA+ positively selected. Source of these receptors: a young man in good health.

The gene calls are TRBV28 and TRBJ2-1; 7 nucleotides agree with TRBD1. This CDR3 is built from 13 residues. Per germline, CDR1 MDHEN and CDR2 SYDVKM. J lost 9 bases, V lost 7 bases, and 9 bases had no gene match. CDR3 protein: CASIRLAGGEQFF. CDR3 nucleotides: TGTGCCAGCATAAGGCTAGCAGGGGGTGAGCAGTTCTTC.

This chain uses TRBV14 with TRBJ2-7; D gene unclear. Looked up from germline, CDR1 is SGHDN and CDR2 is FVKESK. The CDR3 has 13 amino acids. Deletions cut 6 bases from V and 3 bases from J, with 12 bases between. The DNA for the CDR3 is TGTGCCAGCAGTCGGCAGGTCTACTACGAGCAGTACTTC. This gives the protein CASSRQVYYEQYF.

The J gene is TRBJ2-7, the V gene TRBV28; D remains unclear. The CDR3 sequence is 12 residues long. Germline lookup yields CDR1 MDHEN and CDR2 SYDVKM. V was shortened by 5 bases and J by 7 bases, with 12 bases between the two germline ends. In DNA, the CDR3 is TGTGCCAGCAGTCTTCCACTGGGTGAGCAGTACTTC. This translates into CASSLPLGEQYF.

The chain links TRBV4-3 to TRBJ1-1, with 7 bases that match TRBD1. The germline CDR1 and CDR2 sequences are LGHNA and YSLEER. Trimming took 1 base from V and 7 from J; bases not matched to a gene: 15. The CDR3 totals 17 residues. The CDR3 DNA is TGCGCCAGCAGCCAAGTGCAGGGCAGGGGGTTAAAAAGTGAAGCTTTCTTT. Its protein is CASSQVQGRGLKSEAFF.

The rearrangement joins TRBV10-1 to TRBJ1-1; 7 positions agree with TRBD1. Germline CDR1 reads WNHNN; CDR2 reads SYGVQD (reference sequence). This CDR3 spans 12 amino acids. V lost 6 bases and J lost 4; bases outside the gene matches: 2. CDR3 in DNA: TGCGCCAGCAGGGACAGGCGCACTGAAGCTTTCTTT. This sequence encodes CASRDRRTEAFF.

The chain joins TRBV28 to TRBJ1-3, with TRBD1 matching 9 bases. The CDR3 spans 17 residues. The V and J ends lost 6 bases and 6 bases, in that order; junction bases with no gene match: 15. Germline V gene data show CDR1 as MDHEN and CDR2 as SYDVKM. CDR3 loop: CASSTTSGTGLANTIYF. As DNA, the CDR3 is TGTGCCAGCAGCACCACCTCCGGGACAGGGCTTGCAAACACCATATATTTT.

Only one count was recorded for this clone. Germline is not matched at one junction end, which may reflect a read error. The V call is TRBV11-2, the J call TRBJ2-3; TRBD2 aligns across 9 bases. The length of the CDR3 is 12 residues. Germline V gene data show CDR1 as SGHAT and CDR2 as FQNNGV. For the CDR3, the DNA is TGTGCCAGCAGCTTAAGCCTAGCGGGGTCACATTTT. The encoded protein is CASSLSLAGSHF. The whole variable domain, remainder taken from reference TRBV11-2 and TRBJ2-3, is EAGVAQSPRYKIIEKRQSVAFWCNPISGHATLYWYQQILGQGPKLLIQFQNNGVVDDSQLPKDRFSAERLKGVDSTLKIQPAKLEDSAVYLCASSLSLAGSHFGPGTRLTVL.

The chain couples TRBV30 to TRBJ1-2; 8 bases fit TRBD1. V was clipped by 0 bases and J by 2 bases; unmatched bases: 2. The length of the CDR3 is 14 residues. CDR1 GTSNPN and CDR2 SVGIG come from the germline V gene (reference sequence). This CDR3 is CAWSVGDRNYGYTF. The CDR3 DNA is TGTGCCTGGAGTGTAGGGGACAGGAACTATGGCTACACCTTC.

The chain recombines TRBV18 with TRBJ2-7; D possibly matches TRBD1 or TRBD2 (6 bases each). V was cut by 3 bases and J by 7 bases, with 19 bases left in between. This CDR3 has 15 amino acids. In germline, CDR1 is KGHSH, CDR2 LQKENI. The CDR3 region has the DNA TGTGCCAGCTCACCTCGGGAGACAGGTTCTGGGGAGCAGTACTTC. This gives the protein CASSPRETGSGEQYF.

This clone has a single count. This chain links TRBV6-4 with TRBJ2-2; weak D call: TRBD2 (5 bases). Trimming removed 6 bases at V and 7 bases at J, with 12 bases between. Germline CDR1 and CDR2: MRHNA and SNTAGT. CDR3 size: 13 residues. The CDR3 reads CASSVTGIGELFF. The CDR3 region has the DNA TGTGCCAGCAGCGTCACGGGAATCGGGGAGCTGTTTTTT.

This sequence joins TRBV29-1 and TRBJ1-5; D unresolved. With 7 bases removed from V and 6 bases from J, the gap between germline ends came to 22 bases. Germline loops: CDR1 SQVTM, CDR2 ANQGSEA. The CDR3 totals 15 residues. The CDR3 nucleotides read TGCAGCGCCCTCCCAACAGAGGTAAGTTTTCAGCCCCAGCATTTT. Translation: CSALPTEVSFQPQHF. Combining the CDR3 with reference TRBV29-1 and TRBJ1-5 gives the whole variable domain SAVISQKPSRDICQRGTSLTIQCQVDSQVTMMFWYRQQPGQSLTLIATANQGSEATYESGFVIDKFPISRPNLTFSTLTVSNMSPEDSSIYLCSALPTEVSFQPQHFGDGTRLSIL.

The chain carries TRBV4-3 and TRBJ2-4; 10 positions agree with TRBD2. CDR3 size: 16 residues. V gave up 4 bases and J gave up 5 bases; unmatched junction bases: 8. The germline V gene encodes CDR1 LGHNA and CDR2 YSLEER. This CDR3 reads CASSPAPLAGENIQYF. CDR3 bases: TGCGCCAGCAGCCCGGCCCCTCTAGCGGGAGAAAACATTCAGTACTTC.

This clone was counted once. The chain carries TRBV5-6 and TRBJ2-3; unclear D gene. There are 16 residues in the CDR3. The V gene lost 3 bases and the J gene lost 4 bases, with 18 bases spanning the gap. Germline V gives CDR1 SGHDT, CDR2 YYEEEE. CDR3 nucleotide sequence: TGTGCCAGCAGCTCGATAAGGGATTTTGACGCAGATACGCAGTATTTT. It codes for CASSSIRDFDADTQYF.

This clone was seen a single time. The chain employs TRBV19 and TRBJ1-2; a weak D match, TRBD1 (6 bases). CDR1 is LNHDA, CDR2 SQIVND, per germline (reference sequence). The CDR3 sequence is 14 residues long. V lost 8 bases to trimming and J lost 3 bases, with 16 bases between them. The CDR3 region has the DNA TGTGCCAGTTACGGACAGACACTTGACTATGGCTACACCTTC. This translates into CASYGQTLDYGYTF.